The 20 T cell receptor beta chains given below trace back to one sample, sequenced in a study of T cells in Graves' hyperthyroidism and ophthalmopathy (dated by TCRdb to the late 2010s). Receptors were amplified or captured by multiplex PCR. The instrument given in TCRdb is Illumina HiSeq 2000. The TCR beta CDR3 regions were amplified from RNA transcripts. The first round of RT-PCR for the TCR CDR3 was performed with the HTBI primer set and the Qiagen OneStep RT-PCR kit. The public reads were run again by TCRdb, first through fastp at Q25 and then through MiXCR, and only productive beta chains were kept. For every CDR3 protein sequence, its rows merge into one entry that carries the most common genes and DNA. This sample is represented by roughly 380,000 distinct CDR3 sequences; approximately 13% of them were singletons. The top ten hold about 20% of the sample. The sequenced sample consisted of blood. The receptors come from a man aged 25 to 40 with Graves' hyperthyroidism that later progressed to Graves' ophthalmopathy.

This clonotype was found many times. The V call is TRBV2, the J call TRBJ1-2, with TRBD1 matching over 12 bases. The V gene's germline CDR1 is SNHLY and CDR2 FYNNEI. The CDR3 runs to 14 residues. With 6 bases clipped from V and 8 bases from J, the junction kept 7 bases outside the gene matches. This chain's CDR3 is CASRSGTGGQGYTF. The CDR3 DNA reads as TGTGCCAGCAGGTCCGGGACAGGGGGCCAAGGCTACACCTTC. The full variable domain, completed using reference TRBV2 and TRBJ1-2, is EPEVTQTPSHQVTQMGQEVILRCVPISNHLYFYWYRQILGQKVEFLVSFYNNEISEKSEIFDDQFSVERPDGSNFTLKIRSTKLEDSAMYFCASRSGTGGQGYTFGSGTRLTVV.

The V call is TRBV7-9, the J call TRBJ1-1; D possibly corresponds to TRBD1 (5 bases). CDR3 length: 15 residues. The V end lost 2 bases, the J end lost 4 bases, and 14 bases lay between the germline ends. Germline lookup yields CDR1 SEHNR and CDR2 FQNEAQ (reference sequence). The CDR3 DNA follows: TGTGCCAGCAGCTTACTCGGGGGGGGGGGCACTGAAGCTTTCTTT. This gives the protein CASSLLGGGGTEAFF.

At least ten counts were recorded for this clonotype. This chain connects TRBV30 to TRBJ1-1, with D uncertain. CDR1 is GTSNPN and CDR2 is SVGIG in the germline V gene (reference sequence). The CDR3 extends over 9 amino acids. Trimming shortened V by 2 bases and J by 13 bases, and 8 bases separated the two germline ends. The DNA of the CDR3 is TGTGCCTGGAGTCCAGGAGGTTTCTTT. Translation gives CAWSPGGFF.

In its sample, this clonotype was seen a few times. The chain employs TRBV7-9 and TRBJ1-4; the D is unclear. Per the germline V gene, CDR1 is SEHNR and CDR2 is FQNEAQ (reference sequence). The CDR3 is 15 residues long. Trimming cost V 5 bases and J 5 bases, with 15 bases left between them. Here the CDR3 reads CASSPEWSLNEKLFF. In DNA form, the CDR3 reads TGTGCCAGCAGCCCCGAGTGGAGCCTAAATGAAAAACTGTTTTTT.

With respect to this clonotype: This may come from a read error, since a much larger clone is one base off. CDR3 in amino acids: CTSSWDTPYEQYF. In DNA, the CDR3 is TGCACCAGCAGCTGGGACACCCCCTACGAGCAGTACTTC. V is TRBV5-1 and J is TRBJ2-7, with D tentatively TRBD1 (6 bases). The germline gives CDR1 SGHRS, CDR2 YFSETQ. The CDR3 totals 13 residues.

The chain combines TRBV18 with TRBJ1-5, with a weak D call TRBD1 (5 bases). Trimming pared 2 bases from V and 0 bases from J, leaving 20 bases between. Germline CDR1 and CDR2: KGHSH and LQKENI. This CDR3 contains 19 residues. The CDR3 DNA reads TGTGCCAGCTCACCAGATAGACAGACGCCCTTCTATAGCAATCAGCCCCAGCATTTT. This translates into CASSPDRQTPFYSNQPQHF. The entire variable domain, with the rest obtained from reference TRBV18 and TRBJ1-5, is as follows: NAGVMQNPRHLVRRRGQEARLRCSPMKGHSHVYWYRQLPEEGLKFMVYLQKENIIDESGMPKERFSAEFPKEGPSILRIQQVVRGDSAAYFCASSPDRQTPFYSNQPQHFGDGTRLSIL.

This clonotype was detected only a few times. The chain carries TRBV6-1 and TRBJ1-2; no reliable D call. V was shortened by 3 bases and J by 0 bases, with 5 bases between the two germline ends. In germline, CDR1 is MNHNS, CDR2 SASEGT. The CDR3 covers 13 residues. CDR3 sequence reads: CASSDPPNYGYTF. The CDR3 DNA reads TGTGCCAGCAGTGACCCCCCTAACTATGGCTACACCTTC.

The chain recombines TRBV7-9 with TRBJ2-5, with 7 bases identical to TRBD2. The V gene's germline CDR1 is SEHNR and CDR2 FQNEAQ (reference sequence). The CDR3 runs to 17 residues. Germline trimming cut 5 bases from V and 2 bases from J; bases unmatched to any gene: 14. CDR3 sequence: CASSLRSSGTKQETQYF. CDR3 DNA sequence: TGTGCCAGCAGCCTGCGGTCCAGCGGGACGAAACAAGAGACCCAGTACTTC.

The chain carries TRBV20-1 and TRBJ1-5; D unclear. V lost 7 bases and J 1 base, leaving 11 bases between the germline ends. Germline CDR1 reads DFQATT; CDR2 reads SNEGSKA (reference sequence). There are 13 residues in the CDR3. CDR3 bases: TGCAGTGTGGGCAGAGGGAGCAATCAGCCCCAGCATTTT. Encoded protein: CSVGRGSNQPQHF.

As concerns this clonotype: Given a much more abundant clone one base away, this may be a read error. This sequence joins TRBV12-3 or TRBV12-4 and TRBJ1-6, with 10 bases matching TRBD1. There are 15 residues in the CDR3. DNA of the CDR3: TGTGCCAACAGTTGGACAGGGGGCTATAATTCACCCCTCCACTTT. It is translated as CANSWTGGYNSPLHF.

About this clonotype: This may come from a read error, since a much larger clone is one base off. J is TRBJ2-7 and V is TRBV7-9, with 9 bases identical to TRBD1. The CDR3 spans 13 residues. Per germline, CDR1 SEHNR and CDR2 FQNEAQ (reference sequence). J lost 4 bases, V lost 5 bases, and 3 bases had no gene match. The CDR3 is CASSGQGRYEQYF. The CDR3 DNA follows: TGTGCCAGCAGCGGACAGGGGAGATACGAGCAGTACTTC.

At least ten counts were recorded for this clonotype. This rearrangement joins TRBV12-3 or TRBV12-4 to TRBJ1-2, with D hard to call. Trimming stripped 2 bases from V and 3 bases from J, with 7 bases between. The CDR3 totals 13 residues. This CDR3 reads CASSLPGYYGYTF. In DNA, the CDR3 is TGTGCCAGCAGTTTACCCGGGTACTATGGCTACACCTTC.

This clonotype was detected ten times or more. J is TRBJ2-1 and V is TRBV6-5; the D is unclear. Trimming removed 0 bases at V and 9 bases at J, with 12 bases between. Per the germline V gene, CDR1 is MNHEY and CDR2 is SVGAGI. This CDR3 has 14 amino acids. CDR3 region: CASSYSSRIGEQFF. The CDR3 DNA reads TGTGCCAGCAGTTACTCGTCCCGGATTGGTGAGCAGTTCTTC.

There are a few counts of this clonotype. The chain joins TRBV18 to TRBJ2-1, with 8 bases that match TRBD2. The CDR3 extends over 14 amino acids. The J segment lost 7 bases and the V segment lost 8 bases, leaving 10 bases of the junction unmatched. CDR1 is KGHSH and CDR2 is LQKENI in the germline V gene. This chain's CDR3 is CASLPGLGLNEQFF. The DNA for the CDR3 is TGTGCCAGCCTTCCGGGACTAGGGCTTAATGAGCAGTTCTTC.

Notes on this clonotype: This may be a read error, as it is one base from a much larger clone. The chain uses TRBV28 and TRBJ2-5; D call uncertain. CDR3 length equals 14 residues. CDR1 is MDHEN and CDR2 is SYDVKM in the germline V gene. V was cut by 2 bases and J by 10 bases, with 17 bases left in between. The CDR3 protein is CASSLGKPRDFQYF. CDR3 sequence (DNA): TGTGCCAGCAGTTTAGGGAAGCCAAGAGACTTCCAGTACTTC. Drawing the rest from reference TRBV28 and TRBJ2-5, the complete variable domain is DVKVTQSSRYLVKRTGEKVFLECVQDMDHENMFWYRQDPGLGLRLIYFSYDVKMKEKGDIPEGYSVSREKKERFSLILESASTNQTSMYLCASSLGKPRDFQYFGPGTRLLVL.

This clonotype was seen at least ten times. The chain employs TRBV6-5 and TRBJ2-7; 7 bases align to TRBD1. The CDR3 is 15 amino acids. With V trimmed by 4 bases and J by 3 bases, 9 bases remained unmatched. Per germline, CDR1 MNHEY and CDR2 SVGAGI. The CDR3 region has the DNA TGTGCCAGCAGTTCACTCGACAGGGCATTCTACGAGCAGTACTTC. Translated, it gives CASSSLDRAFYEQYF.

This clonotype occurred a few times. V usage is TRBV29-1 and J usage is TRBJ1-1; weak D call: TRBD1 (6 bases). The CDR3 has 14 amino acids. Looked up from germline, CDR1 is SQVTM and CDR2 is ANQGSEA. With 4 bases removed from V and 1 base from J, the gap between germline ends came to 13 bases. The DNA of the CDR3 is TGCAGCGTTGGGCCCCGAGGGGGGAACACTGAAGCTTTCTTT. This translates into CSVGPRGGNTEAFF.

This chain connects TRBV10-3 to TRBJ2-7; possibly TRBD1 for D (6 bases). The CDR3 has 13 residues. Between the trimmed V and J ends, which lost 6 bases and 7 bases, there was a span of 16 bases. Germline V gives CDR1 ENHRY, CDR2 SYGVKD. The CDR3 DNA reads TGTGCCATCAGACCCCGGGACACAGAAGAGCAGTACTTC. It translates to CAIRPRDTEEQYF.

This clonotype was seen at least ten times. The CDR3 DNA is TGTGCCAGCAGTTCGTCCCCGGGACAGGGTATCTCCTACGAGCAGTACTTC. It encodes CASSSSPGQGISYEQYF. J is TRBJ2-7 and V is TRBV28; 9 positions match TRBD1. J was trimmed by 0 bases and V by 4 bases; bases with no gene match: 10. The germline gives CDR1 MDHEN, CDR2 SYDVKM. CDR3 size: 17 residues.

The sample holds a few counts of this clonotype. This rearrangement joins TRBV5-1 to TRBJ2-1, with TRBD1 identical over 7 bases. Germline CDR1 reads SGHRS; CDR2 reads YFSETQ. CDR3 length equals 14 residues. The V segment lost 1 base and the J segment 3 bases; nucleotides outside the gene matches: 1. The CDR3 sequence: CASSLTGDYNEQFF. CDR3 nucleotide sequence: TGCGCCAGCAGCTTGACAGGGGACTACAATGAGCAGTTCTTC.